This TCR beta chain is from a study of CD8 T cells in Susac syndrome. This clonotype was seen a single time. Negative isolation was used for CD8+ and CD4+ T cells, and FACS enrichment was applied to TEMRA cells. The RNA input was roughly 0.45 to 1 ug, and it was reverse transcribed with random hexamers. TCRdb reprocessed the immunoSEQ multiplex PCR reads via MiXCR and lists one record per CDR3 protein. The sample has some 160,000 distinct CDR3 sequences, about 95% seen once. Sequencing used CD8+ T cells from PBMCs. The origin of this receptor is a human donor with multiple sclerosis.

The CDR3 protein is CASSLENEQFF. The CDR3 DNA sequence: TGTGCCAGCAGCTTAGAAAATGAGCAGTTCTTC. The V and J genes are TRBV11-2 and TRBJ2-1, with unresolved D. Trimming shortened V by 0 bases and J by 7 bases, and 1 base separated the two germline ends. The CDR3 loop spans 11 amino acids. The germline V gene has CDR1 SGHAT and CDR2 FQNNGV.